The 11 T cell receptor beta chains reported below all come from one sample, sequenced in a study of control samples from healthy donors and cancer patients. The protocol was immunoSEQ multiplex PCR, while the TCRdb copy is restricted to in-frame clones and leaves out a portion. The repertoire holds tens of thousands of clones, with roughly 93% as singletons. The material sequenced was blood. These receptors all stem from a woman aged 25 to 39 in good health.

J is TRBJ1-2 and V is TRBV30; TRBD1 agrees at 10 bases. The germline CDR1 and CDR2 sequences are GTSNPN and SVGIG (reference sequence). The CDR3 has 11 amino acids. Trimming removed 7 bases from V and 8 bases from J; junction bases left unmatched: 4. The CDR3 sequence is CASGQGRGYTF. The CDR3 DNA is TGTGCCTCGGGACAGGGGAGGGGCTACACCTTC.

The V call is TRBV5-1, the J call TRBJ1-4, with TRBD1 as a possible D gene (6 bases). CDR3 length equals 14 residues. V shed 2 bases and J shed 7 bases, with 12 bases lying between them. CDR1 is SGHRS and CDR2 is YFSETQ in the germline V gene. The CDR3 here is CASSLNRDPEKLFF. The CDR3 DNA sequence: TGCGCCAGCAGCTTAAACAGGGACCCTGAAAAACTGTTTTTT.

The chain employs TRBV11-2 and TRBJ1-2; a possible D gene is TRBD1 (5 bases). Germline V gene lookup returns CDR1 SGHAT and CDR2 FQNNGV. This CDR3 spans 14 amino acids. Trimming left V 3 bases short and J 5 bases short, with 13 bases between. Written as DNA, the CDR3 is TGTGCCAGCAGCTTCCAAGGAGGGGTTTATGGCTACACCTTC. This sequence encodes CASSFQGGVYGYTF.

This clone was seen once. The genes are TRBV28 and TRBJ2-2; no clear D. This CDR3 comprises 15 residues. Germline V gene lookup returns CDR1 MDHEN and CDR2 SYDVKM. The V end lost 5 bases, the J end lost 1 base, and 11 bases lay between the germline ends. Here the CDR3 DNA reads TGTGCCAGCAGTCCCCTTAATGGGAACACCGGGGAGCTGTTTTTT. It is translated as CASSPLNGNTGELFF.

V is TRBV18 and J is TRBJ1-2; 7 nucleotides line up with TRBD1. Germline V CDR1 and CDR2: KGHSH, LQKENI. There are 16 residues in the CDR3. V shed 3 bases, J shed 4 bases, and the junction held 11 bases outside the gene matches. This chain's CDR3 is CASSPPGVGTVYGYTF. The CDR3 bases are TGTGCCAGCTCACCCCCTGGGGTCGGGACAGTCTATGGCTACACCTTC.

This sequence joins TRBV6-5 and TRBJ1-2; the match to TRBD1 covers 8 bases. The V segment lost 7 bases and the J segment 5 bases; nucleotides outside the gene matches: 9. The germline CDR1 and CDR2 sequences are MNHEY and SVGAGI. The CDR3 consists of 14 residues. CDR3 bases: TGTGCCAGCACCATCCAGGGGGCTTCGTATGGCTACACCTTC. Amino acid sequence: CASTIQGASYGYTF.

This chain uses TRBV2 with TRBJ2-1; 13 bases match TRBD2. Germline V lookup: CDR1 SNHLY, CDR2 FYNNEI. V dropped 3 bases and J dropped 4; count of bases not matched to a gene: 3. CDR3 length equals 16 residues. CDR3 region: CASSEGLAGWYNEQFF. The CDR3 DNA sequence: TGTGCCAGCAGTGAGGGACTAGCGGGGTGGTACAATGAGCAGTTCTTC.

The chain is built from TRBV6-5 and TRBJ1-1; D uncertain. The ends were cut back, 4 bases at V and 5 bases at J, with 20 bases in the middle. The CDR3 runs to 16 residues. CDR1 is MNHEY, CDR2 SVGAGI, per germline. CDR3 DNA sequence: TGTGCCAGCAGTTCGGTGTGGGATCCGGGAGGAACTGAAGCTTTCTTT. Translation: CASSSVWDPGGTEAFF.

This sequence joins TRBV7-9 and TRBJ2-7; no reliable D call. Germline CDR1 and CDR2: SEHNR and FQNEAQ (reference sequence). CDR3 size: 13 residues. V lost 3 bases and J 6 bases, leaving 12 bases between the germline ends. The CDR3 DNA reads as TGTGCCAGCAGCTTGGACCAGGTGGGCGAGCAGTACTTC. It is translated as CASSLDQVGEQYF.

This clone was recorded once. The chain has TRBV20-1 and TRBJ1-2; no definite D call. Trimming pared 4 bases from V and 3 bases from J, leaving 6 bases between. The germline CDR1 and CDR2 sequences are DFQATT and SNEGSKA (reference sequence). CDR3 length: 11 amino acids. The CDR3 protein is CSATPHYGYTF. CDR3 DNA sequence: TGCAGTGCTACCCCGCACTATGGCTACACCTTC.

J is TRBJ2-7 and V is TRBV5-4; D possibly matches TRBD1 or TRBD2 (5 bases each). CDR1 SGHNT and CDR2 YYREEE come from the germline V gene (reference sequence). The CDR3 extends over 14 amino acids. With 3 bases removed from V and 2 bases from J, the gap between germline ends came to 12 bases. CDR3 nucleotides: TGTGCCAGCAGCTGGGGCCGGGGCACCTACGAGCAGTACTTC. Translated: CASSWGRGTYEQYF.